These 3 T cell receptor beta chains were sequenced from one sample in a study of PD-1 blockade in mismatch repair-deficient tumors. Generated by immunoSEQ multiplex PCR, the TCRdb table keeps only in-frame clones and is missing some. The table includes under 75,000 clones, around 88% detected once. The sequenced sample was peripheral blood, obtained 52 weeks after starting pembrolizumab. The receptors derive from an adult with mismatch repair-deficient cancer.

V and J are TRBV21-1 and TRBJ2-1; TRBD1 is taken as the D call from the table, unchecked against the DNA. TRBV21-1 is tagged as a pseudogene. This CDR3 comprises 15 residues. The CDR3 region has the DNA TGTGCCAGCAGCAAAGGGGGGACATCGATGAATGAGCAGTTCTTC. Protein sequence: CASSKGGTSMNEQFF.

This chain connects TRBV5-1 to TRBJ2-5; 7 bases agree with TRBD1. V lost 3 bases to trimming and J lost 3 bases; unmatched junction nucleotides: 5. Germline assignment: CDR1 SGHRS and CDR2 YFSETQ. The CDR3 contains 14 residues. The CDR3 region is CASSSYQGEETQYF. In DNA, the CDR3 is TGCGCCAGCAGCTCGTATCAGGGGGAAGAGACCCAGTACTTC.

Note on this clone: An end of the junction differs from the germline gene, which may be a read error. The chain couples TRBV6-5 to TRBJ2-7, with TRBD2 matching over 7 bases. The CDR3 has 13 amino acids. In germline, CDR1 is MNHEY, CDR2 SVGAGI. The chain's CDR3 is CASTDGEGLIWDF. CDR3 DNA sequence: TGTGCCAGCACCGACGGGGAGGGATTGATTTGGGACTTC.